The source of this T cell receptor (beta chain) is a study of T cells in narcolepsy. The repertoire was sequenced with immunoSEQ multiplex PCR; TCRdb's copy has only in-frame clones and lacks some. The table has roughly 24,000 clones, over 65% seen once. The CDR3 covers 18 residues. Germline V CDR1 and CDR2: SGHRS, YFSETQ. Trimming took off 0 bases at V and 0 bases at J, with 17 bases between the two ends. This sequence was found in a human donor in good health. This chain joins TRBV5-1 and TRBJ2-3; D might be TRBD2 (6 bases). Sequenced sample: memory (CD45RA-) CD4+ T cells from blood. This chain's CDR3 is CASSLAPRSGLSTDTQYF. The CDR3 coding sequence is TGCGCCAGCAGCTTGGCCCCTCGTAGCGGCTTGAGCACAGATACGCAGTATTTT.